Following are 29 T cell receptor beta chains from one sample sequenced in a study of T cell responses to AZD1222 COVID-19 vaccine. Some clones are missing from TCRdb's copy, which holds only in-frame ones; the method was immunoSEQ multiplex PCR. Of around 130,000 clones in the sample, around nine tenths are singletons; the top ten hold more than 0.95%. Sequencing was performed on peripheral blood, taken 28 days after the second AZD1222 dose. All receptors come from an adult who received the AZD1222 COVID-19 vaccine.

CDR3 amino acids: CASSYGTSGTYEQYF. The CDR3 DNA reads TGTGCCAGCAGTTACGGGACTAGCGGGACCTACGAGCAGTACTTC. The V call is TRBV6-6, the J call TRBJ2-7; TRBD2 matches at 13 bases. The CDR3 runs to 15 residues. The V gene's germline CDR1 is MNHNY and CDR2 SVGAGI (reference sequence). Trimming took 2 bases from V and 2 from J; bases not matched to a gene: 0.

The chain combines TRBV3-1 (or the pseudogene TRBV3-2) with TRBJ1-2, with TRBD1 as a possible D gene (5 bases). V was shortened by 2 bases and J by 1 base, with 8 bases between the two germline ends. Germline CDR1 LGHDT, CDR2 YNNKEL (reference sequence). This CDR3 contains 14 residues. The CDR3 nucleotides are TGTGCCAGCAGCCAACCAGGGATTAACTATGGCTACACCTTC. Amino acid sequence: CASSQPGINYGYTF.

The rearrangement joins TRBV20-1 to TRBJ1-1; D ambiguous. Germline CDR1 is DFQATT and CDR2 is SNEGSKA (reference sequence). The ends were cut back, 3 bases at V and 0 bases at J, with 8 bases in the middle. This CDR3 contains 13 residues. Written as DNA, the CDR3 is TGCAGTGCTAGTCCGGAACTGAACACTGAAGCTTTCTTT. Encoded protein: CSASPELNTEAFF.

The gene calls are TRBV10-3 and TRBJ2-2, with 8 bases matching TRBD1. Germline CDR1 is ENHRY and CDR2 is SYGVKD. Trimming removed 0 bases from V and 6 bases from J; junction bases left unmatched: 9. The CDR3 consists of 17 residues. The CDR3 DNA is TGTGCCATCAGTGAGTCAATAGGACAGGGAACTGCCGGGGAGCTGTTTTTT. Translation gives CAISESIGQGTAGELFF.

The chain links TRBV2 to TRBJ1-1, with D tentatively TRBD1 (5 bases). The germline V gene encodes CDR1 SNHLY and CDR2 FYNNEI. Trimming left V 0 bases short and J 5 bases short, with 16 bases between. The CDR3 contains 16 residues. The CDR3 loop reads CASSEALRGGDTEAFF. As DNA, the CDR3 is TGTGCCAGCAGTGAAGCGCTCCGTGGGGGAGATACTGAAGCTTTCTTT.

The chain links TRBV7-2 to TRBJ1-4; D unresolved. CDR3 size: 13 residues. Trimming left V 1 base short and J 8 bases short, with 8 bases between. Germline lookup yields CDR1 SGHTA and CDR2 FQGNSA. CDR3 residues: CASSLGADEKLFF. DNA for the CDR3: TGTGCCAGCAGCTTAGGGGCGGACGAAAAACTGTTTTTT.

The chain carries TRBV25-1 and TRBJ2-6; perhaps D is TRBD1 or TRBD2 (5 bases each). The CDR3 length is 15 residues. The germline V gene encodes CDR1 MGHDK and CDR2 SYGVNS. Trimming took off 8 bases at V and 2 bases at J, with 13 bases between the two ends. The CDR3 nucleotides read TGTGCCAGCGGGAGACAGACCCCTGGGGCCAACGTCCTGACTTTC. This encodes CASGRQTPGANVLTF. Variable domain in full (rest from reference TRBV25-1 and TRBJ2-6): EADIYQTPRYLVIGTGKKITLECSQTMGHDKMYWYQQDPGMELHLIHYSYGVNSTEKGDLSSESTVSRIRTEHFPLTLESARPSHTSQYLCASGRQTPGANVLTFGAGSRLTVL.

This chain links TRBV10-3 with TRBJ1-2, with 7 bases aligning to TRBD1. The CDR3 has 14 residues. Germline V lookup: CDR1 ENHRY, CDR2 SYGVKD. Trimming removed 2 bases from V and 6 bases from J; junction bases left unmatched: 6. CDR3 coding DNA: TGTGCCATCAGTGAGGGAGGGGGCCGGAATGGCTACACCTTC. Its translation is CAISEGGGRNGYTF.

The chain has TRBV12-3 or TRBV12-4 and TRBJ1-1; weak D call: TRBD1 (6 bases). V lost 10 bases to trimming and J lost 0 bases, with 12 bases between them. The CDR3 covers 13 residues. The CDR3 DNA follows: TGTGCCATCGACGGACAGCTGAACACTGAAGCTTTCTTT. It translates to CAIDGQLNTEAFF.

V gene TRBV30 combines with J gene TRBJ1-4; 9 bases agree with TRBD1. This CDR3 comprises 14 residues. J lost 4 bases, V lost 5 bases, and 5 bases had no gene match. In germline, CDR1 is GTSNPN, CDR2 SVGIG (reference sequence). CDR3 bases: TGTGCCTGGGAAAGGGGACAGGGTAATGAAAAACTGTTTTTT. Protein sequence: CAWERGQGNEKLFF. The full variable domain, rest sourced from reference TRBV30 and TRBJ1-4, is SQTIHQWPATLVQPVGSPLSLECTVEGTSNPNLYWYRQAAGRGLQLLFYSVGIGQISSEVPQNLSASRPQDRQFILSSKKLLLSDSGFYLCAWERGQGNEKLFFGSGTQLSVL.

This chain connects TRBV19 to TRBJ1-1; no clear D gene. The CDR3 is made up of 12 amino acids. Trimming cost V 4 bases and J 2 bases, with 5 bases left between them. In germline, CDR1 is LNHDA, CDR2 SQIVND (reference sequence). The CDR3 spells CASSRVNTEAFF. The CDR3 coding sequence is TGTGCCAGTAGTAGGGTAAACACTGAAGCTTTCTTT.

The genes are TRBV7-3 and TRBJ1-1; 9 bases fit TRBD1. The junction had 2 bases not matched to a gene; V was cut back by 5 bases and J by 1 base. The CDR3 extends over 14 amino acids. Germline CDR1 is SGHTA and CDR2 is FQGTGA. This CDR3 is CASSMTGGNTEAFF. Here the CDR3 DNA reads TGTGCCAGCAGCATGACAGGGGGGAACACTGAAGCTTTCTTT.

The CDR3 is CASGDSYNEQFF. The CDR3 coding sequence is TGTGCCAGCGGGGACAGTTACAATGAGCAGTTCTTC. V and J are TRBV6-4 and TRBJ2-1, with 7 bases identical to TRBD1. The CDR3 is 12 amino acids. The V gene end was trimmed by 8 bases and the J gene end by 4 bases; junction bases not matched to a gene: 2. Germline-derived CDR1 and CDR2 are MRHNA and SNTAGT.

The V call is TRBV30, the J call TRBJ1-1; TRBD1 might be the D (5 bases). CDR3 length equals 12 residues. V lost 1 base to trimming and J lost 4 bases, with 7 bases between them. CDR1 is GTSNPN, CDR2 SVGIG, per germline (reference sequence). CDR3 sequence reads: CAWSAGGTEAFF. The CDR3 DNA reads TGTGCCTGGAGTGCCGGGGGCACTGAAGCTTTCTTT.

V gene TRBV5-6 combines with J gene TRBJ1-4; D possibly corresponds to TRBD1 (5 bases). The CDR3 consists of 16 residues. V lost 0 bases to trimming and J lost 0 bases, with 9 bases between them. The V gene's germline CDR1 is SGHDT and CDR2 YYEEEE. CDR3 sequence reads: CASSLAGLATNEKLFF. The DNA for the CDR3 is TGTGCCAGCAGCTTGGCAGGGCTGGCAACTAATGAAAAACTGTTTTTT.

J is TRBJ2-5 and V is TRBV19, with 7 positions matching TRBD1. CDR1 LNHDA and CDR2 SQIVND come from the germline V gene (reference sequence). Germline trimming cut 6 bases from V and 5 bases from J; bases unmatched to any gene: 12. The CDR3 contains 15 residues. CDR3 nucleotide sequence: TGTGCCAGTAGCCGGGACAGCCAGCGAGGGGAGACCCAGTACTTC. Amino acid sequence: CASSRDSQRGETQYF.

This chain joins TRBV11-2 and TRBJ2-2; D unclear. V lost 6 bases to trimming and J lost 3 bases, with 14 bases between them. CDR1 SGHAT and CDR2 FQNNGV come from the germline V gene. This CDR3 has 15 residues. CDR3 coding DNA: TGTGCCAGCAGTCAGACGCCCCCGGACACCGGGGAGCTGTTTTTT. As protein: CASSQTPPDTGELFF.

As DNA, the CDR3 is TGTGCCAGCAGCTCGTTTGGGGGGTCGGCTAATGAAAAACTGTTTTTT. Translating it yields CASSSFGGSANEKLFF. The chain has TRBV7-2 and TRBJ1-4; possibly TRBD1 for D (5 bases). The CDR3 is 16 amino acids. CDR1 is SGHTA and CDR2 is FQGNSA in the germline V gene. V was pared by 4 bases and J by 3 bases, with 15 bases between.

Only a few counts were recorded for this clone. The chain is built from TRBV12-3 or TRBV12-4 and TRBJ2-1; perhaps TRBD1 as D (5 bases). The CDR3 is made up of 13 amino acids. Between the trimmed V and J ends, which lost 5 bases and 4 bases, there was a span of 9 bases. The DNA for the CDR3 is TGTGCCAGCAGTCGAGACAGATACAATGAGCAGTTCTTC. It is translated as CASSRDRYNEQFF.

The chain is built from TRBV18 and TRBJ1-5, with D hard to call. The V and J ends lost 6 bases and 2 bases respectively, with 17 bases between them. Germline V gives CDR1 KGHSH, CDR2 LQKENI. This CDR3 contains 16 residues. The chain's CDR3 is CASSSEEGAGNQPQHF. CDR3 DNA: TGTGCCAGCTCTTCCGAGGAGGGAGCAGGCAATCAGCCCCAGCATTTT.

Only a few counts were recorded for this clone. This sequence joins TRBV5-6 and TRBJ2-5, with D possibly TRBD2 on 6 matching bases. With 1 base removed from V and 2 bases from J, the gap between germline ends came to 18 bases. Germline values: CDR1 SGHDT, CDR2 YYEEEE. This CDR3 contains 17 residues. The CDR3 DNA sequence: TGTGCCAGCAGCTTGAGTTTAACGGGACTTATACAAGAGACCCAGTACTTC. Its protein is CASSLSLTGLIQETQYF.

This sequence joins TRBV9 and TRBJ2-3; unclear D gene. V lost 4 bases and J 1 base, leaving 10 bases between the germline ends. The CDR3 covers 14 residues. Germline assignment: CDR1 SGDLS and CDR2 YYNGEE. The CDR3, as DNA: TGTGCCAGCAGCCCCCCCCCAGGCACAGATACGCAGTATTTT. Amino acids: CASSPPPGTDTQYF.

The V gene is TRBV13, the J gene TRBJ2-6; D is uncertain. There are 15 residues in the CDR3. Germline V gene data show CDR1 as PRHDT and CDR2 as FYEKMQ (reference sequence). The germline V and J ends were trimmed by 2 bases and 0 bases, with 5 bases remaining between them. The CDR3 here is CASSLMGSGANVLTF. CDR3 nucleotide sequence: TGTGCCAGCAGCTTAATGGGCTCTGGGGCCAACGTCCTGACTTTC. The entire variable domain, with the rest obtained from reference TRBV13 and TRBJ2-6, is as follows: AAGVIQSPRHLIKEKRETATLKCYPIPRHDTVYWYQQGPGQDPQFLISFYEKMQSDKGSIPDRFSAQQFSDYHSELNMSSLELGDSALYFCASSLMGSGANVLTFGAGSRLTVL.

The V gene is TRBV29-1, the J gene TRBJ2-5, with 7 bases fitting TRBD2. Trimming cost V 6 bases and J 4 bases; bases outside gene matches: 14. The CDR3 runs 15 residues. CDR1 and CDR2 from the germline V gene are SQVTM and ANQGSEA. Here the CDR3 reads CSVAGVGAGAETQYF. Here the CDR3 DNA reads TGCAGCGTCGCGGGGGTAGGGGCGGGTGCAGAGACCCAGTACTTC.

The rearrangement joins TRBV5-1 to TRBJ2-2; possibly TRBD1 or TRBD2 for D (5 bases each). The V end lost 4 bases, the J end lost 1 base, and 14 bases lay between the germline ends. Germline V lookup: CDR1 SGHRS, CDR2 YFSETQ. This CDR3 has 16 amino acids. The CDR3 DNA sequence: TGCGCCAGCAGCAGATCCGGGACGGAGAACACCGGGGAGCTGTTTTTT. This translates into CASSRSGTENTGELFF.

This CDR3 is CASREGQGASQPQHF. The DNA of the CDR3 is TGTGCCAGCAGAGAGGGGCAGGGGGCGAGTCAGCCCCAGCATTTT. The chain is built from TRBV11-2 and TRBJ1-5; TRBD1 matches at 8 bases. Germline V lookup: CDR1 SGHAT, CDR2 FQNNGV. Germline trimming cut 6 bases from V and 6 bases from J; bases unmatched to any gene: 10. The CDR3 covers 15 residues.

V is TRBV7-9 and J is TRBJ1-5; the D is unclear. CDR1 and CDR2 from the germline V gene are SEHNR and FQNEAQ (reference sequence). Deletions cut 1 base from V and 0 bases from J, with 4 bases between. This CDR3 is built from 14 residues. The CDR3 region has the DNA TGTGCCAGCAGCTTAGGGAATAGCAATCAGCCCCAGCATTTT. Translating it yields CASSLGNSNQPQHF.

V usage is TRBV6-2 or TRBV6-3 and J usage is TRBJ2-6; D tentatively reads TRBD1 or TRBD2 (5 bases each). Germline-derived CDR1 and CDR2 are MNHEY and SVGEGT. The V gene lost 5 bases and the J gene lost 0 bases, with 14 bases spanning the gap. The CDR3 contains 17 residues. The CDR3 nucleotides are TGTGCCAGCAGTGGAGCCCGGGGCCTCTCTGGGGCCAACGTCCTGACTTTC. Its protein product is CASSGARGLSGANVLTF.

V is TRBV5-1 and J is TRBJ1-1; TRBD1 agrees at 7 bases. The CDR3 is 14 residues long. Germline CDR1 and CDR2: SGHRS and YFSETQ. J lost 4 bases, V lost 2 bases, and 5 bases had no gene match. The CDR3 DNA follows: TGCGCCAGCAGCTTCCGGGACAGTGGCACTGAAGCTTTCTTT. Its translation: CASSFRDSGTEAFF.